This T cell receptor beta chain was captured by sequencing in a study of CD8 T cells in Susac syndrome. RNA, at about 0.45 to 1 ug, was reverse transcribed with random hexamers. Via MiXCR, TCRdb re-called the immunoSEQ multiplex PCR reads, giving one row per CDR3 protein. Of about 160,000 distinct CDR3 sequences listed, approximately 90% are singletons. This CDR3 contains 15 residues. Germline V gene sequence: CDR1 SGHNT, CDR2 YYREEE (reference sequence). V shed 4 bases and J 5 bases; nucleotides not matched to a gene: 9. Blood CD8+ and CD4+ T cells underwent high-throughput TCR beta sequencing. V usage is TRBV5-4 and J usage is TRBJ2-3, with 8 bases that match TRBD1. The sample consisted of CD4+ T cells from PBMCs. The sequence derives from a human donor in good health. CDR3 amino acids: CASSQPGQAEDTQYF. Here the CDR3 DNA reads TGTGCCAGCAGCCAACCGGGACAGGCTGAAGATACGCAGTATTTT.